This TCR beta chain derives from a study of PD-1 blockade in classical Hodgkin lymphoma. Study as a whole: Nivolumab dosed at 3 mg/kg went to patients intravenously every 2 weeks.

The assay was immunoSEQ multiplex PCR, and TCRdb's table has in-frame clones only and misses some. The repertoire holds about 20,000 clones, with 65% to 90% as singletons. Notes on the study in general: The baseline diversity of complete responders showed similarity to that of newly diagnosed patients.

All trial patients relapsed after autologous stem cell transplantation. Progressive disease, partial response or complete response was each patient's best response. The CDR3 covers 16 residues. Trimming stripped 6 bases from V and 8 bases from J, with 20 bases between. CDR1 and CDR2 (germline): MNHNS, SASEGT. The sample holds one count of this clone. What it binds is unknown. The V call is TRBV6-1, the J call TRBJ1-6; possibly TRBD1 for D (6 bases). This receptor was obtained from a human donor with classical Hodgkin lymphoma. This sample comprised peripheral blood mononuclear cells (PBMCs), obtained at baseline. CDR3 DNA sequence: TGTGCCAGCAGCGAAAGTTTTCAGAGGGGGGATTCACCCCTCCACTTT. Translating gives CASSESFQRGDSPLHF.